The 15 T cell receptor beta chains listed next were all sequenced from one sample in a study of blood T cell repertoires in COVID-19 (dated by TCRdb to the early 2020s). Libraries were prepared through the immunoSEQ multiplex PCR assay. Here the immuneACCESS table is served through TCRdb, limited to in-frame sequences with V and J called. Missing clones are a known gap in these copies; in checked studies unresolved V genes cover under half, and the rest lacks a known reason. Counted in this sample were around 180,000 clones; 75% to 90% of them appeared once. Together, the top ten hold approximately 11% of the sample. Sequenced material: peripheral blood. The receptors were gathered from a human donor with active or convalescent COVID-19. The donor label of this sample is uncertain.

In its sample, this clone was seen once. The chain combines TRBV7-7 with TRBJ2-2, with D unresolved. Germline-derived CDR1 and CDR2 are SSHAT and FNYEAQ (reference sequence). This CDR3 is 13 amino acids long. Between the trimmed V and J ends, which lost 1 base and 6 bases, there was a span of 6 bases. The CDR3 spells CASSLDSAGELFF. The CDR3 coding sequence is TGTGCCAGCAGCTTAGACAGTGCCGGGGAGCTGTTTTTT.

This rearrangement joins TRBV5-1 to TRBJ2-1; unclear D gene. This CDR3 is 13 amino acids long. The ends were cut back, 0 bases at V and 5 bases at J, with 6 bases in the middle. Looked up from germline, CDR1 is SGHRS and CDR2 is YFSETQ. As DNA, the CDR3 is TGCGCCAGCAGCTTGGAACAGAACAATGAGCAGTTCTTC. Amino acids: CASSLEQNNEQFF.

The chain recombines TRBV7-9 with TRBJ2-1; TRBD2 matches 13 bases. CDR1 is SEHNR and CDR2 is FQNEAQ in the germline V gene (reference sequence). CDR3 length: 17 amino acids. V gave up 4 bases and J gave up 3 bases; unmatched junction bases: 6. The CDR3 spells CASSSRTSGSLYNEQFF. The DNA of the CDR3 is TGTGCCAGCAGCTCCAGGACTAGCGGGAGTCTCTACAATGAGCAGTTCTTC.

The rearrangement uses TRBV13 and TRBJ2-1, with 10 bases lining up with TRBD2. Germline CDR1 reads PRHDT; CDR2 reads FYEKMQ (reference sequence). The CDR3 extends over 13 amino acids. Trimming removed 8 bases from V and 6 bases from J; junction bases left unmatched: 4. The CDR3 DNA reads TGTGCCAGCCGAGCGGGAGGGCCCAATGAGCAGTTCTTC. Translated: CASRAGGPNEQFF.

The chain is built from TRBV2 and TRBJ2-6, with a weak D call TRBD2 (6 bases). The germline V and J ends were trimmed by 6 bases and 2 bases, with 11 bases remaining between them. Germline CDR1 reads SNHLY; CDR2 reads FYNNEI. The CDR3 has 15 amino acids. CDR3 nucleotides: TGTGCCAGCAGCAACACTAGCCCTGGGGCCAACGTCCTGACTTTC. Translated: CASSNTSPGANVLTF. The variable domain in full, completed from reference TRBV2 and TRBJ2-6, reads EPEVTQTPSHQVTQMGQEVILRCVPISNHLYFYWYRQILGQKVEFLVSFYNNEISEKSEIFDDQFSVERPDGSNFTLKIRSTKLEDSAMYFCASSNTSPGANVLTFGAGSRLTVL.

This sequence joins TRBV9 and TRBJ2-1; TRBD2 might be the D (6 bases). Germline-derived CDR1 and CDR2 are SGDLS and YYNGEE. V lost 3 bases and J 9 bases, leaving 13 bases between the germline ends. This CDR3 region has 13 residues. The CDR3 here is CASSEVEGSEQFF. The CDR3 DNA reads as TGTGCCAGCAGCGAGGTGGAGGGATCTGAGCAGTTCTTC.

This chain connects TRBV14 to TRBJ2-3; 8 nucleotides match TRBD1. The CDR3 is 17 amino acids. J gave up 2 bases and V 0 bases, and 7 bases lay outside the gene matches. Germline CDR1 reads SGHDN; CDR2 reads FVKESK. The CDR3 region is CASSQEEWDRFTDTQYF. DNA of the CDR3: TGTGCCAGCAGCCAAGAAGAGTGGGACAGGTTCACAGATACGCAGTATTTT.

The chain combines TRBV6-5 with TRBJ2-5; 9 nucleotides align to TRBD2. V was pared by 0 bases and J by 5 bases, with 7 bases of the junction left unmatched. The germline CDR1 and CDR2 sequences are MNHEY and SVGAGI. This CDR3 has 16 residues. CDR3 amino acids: CASSYSFSGGPETQYF. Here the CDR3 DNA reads TGTGCCAGCAGTTACTCGTTCAGCGGGGGGCCGGAGACCCAGTACTTC.

The DNA of the CDR3 is TGCGCCAGCAGCCTTGTCGGGACTGAAGCTTTCTTT. This sequence encodes CASSLVGTEAFF. The V call is TRBV5-1, the J call TRBJ1-1; D not resolved. V lost 4 bases, J lost 5 bases, and 9 bases lay in between. Germline CDR1 and CDR2: SGHRS and YFSETQ. The CDR3 covers 12 residues. Looking up the rest from reference TRBV5-1 and TRBJ1-1 gives the full variable domain: KAGVTQTPRYLIKTRGQQVTLSCSPISGHRSVSWYQQTPGQGLQFLFEYFSETQRNKGNFPGRFSGRQFSNSRSEMNVSTLELGDSALYLCASSLVGTEAFFGQGTRLTVV.

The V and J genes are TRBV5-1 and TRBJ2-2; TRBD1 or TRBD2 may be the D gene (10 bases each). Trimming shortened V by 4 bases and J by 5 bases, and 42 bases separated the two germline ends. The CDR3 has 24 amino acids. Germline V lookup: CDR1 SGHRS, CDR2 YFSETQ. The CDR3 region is CASSRVPGQGRPSGRDGRTGELFF. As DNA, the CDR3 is TGCGCCAGCAGCAGAGTACCGGGACAGGGGCGGCCTAGCGGGAGAGACGGTAGGACCGGGGAGCTGTTTTTT.

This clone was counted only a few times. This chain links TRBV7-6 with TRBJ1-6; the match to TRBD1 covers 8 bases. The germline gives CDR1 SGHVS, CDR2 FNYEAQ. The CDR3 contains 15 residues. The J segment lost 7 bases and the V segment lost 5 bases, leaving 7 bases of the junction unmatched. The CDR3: CASSASGTGNSPLHF. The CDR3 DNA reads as TGTGCCAGCAGCGCATCCGGGACAGGAAATTCACCCCTCCACTTT.

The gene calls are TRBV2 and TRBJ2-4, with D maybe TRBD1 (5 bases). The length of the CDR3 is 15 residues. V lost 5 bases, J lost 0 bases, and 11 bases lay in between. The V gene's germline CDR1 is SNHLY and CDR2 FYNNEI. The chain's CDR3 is CASSRTFIAKNIQYF. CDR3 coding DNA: TGTGCCAGCAGTCGGACATTCATAGCCAAAAACATTCAGTACTTC.

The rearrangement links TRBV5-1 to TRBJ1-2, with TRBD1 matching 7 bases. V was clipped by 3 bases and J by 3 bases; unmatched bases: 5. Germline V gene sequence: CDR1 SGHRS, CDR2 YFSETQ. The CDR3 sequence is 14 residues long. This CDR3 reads CASSWHQGDYGYTF. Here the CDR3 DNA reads TGCGCCAGCAGCTGGCATCAGGGGGACTATGGCTACACCTTC.

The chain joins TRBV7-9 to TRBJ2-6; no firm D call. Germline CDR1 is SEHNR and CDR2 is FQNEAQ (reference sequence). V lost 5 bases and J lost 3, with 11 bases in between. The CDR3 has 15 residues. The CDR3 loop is CASSRPPGGANVLTF. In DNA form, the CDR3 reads TGTGCCAGCAGCCGACCGCCGGGTGGGGCCAACGTCCTGACTTTC.

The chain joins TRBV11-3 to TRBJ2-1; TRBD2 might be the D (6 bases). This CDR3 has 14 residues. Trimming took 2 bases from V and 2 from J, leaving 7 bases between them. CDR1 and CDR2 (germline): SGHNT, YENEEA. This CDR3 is CASSLSGAYNEQFF. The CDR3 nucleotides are TGTGCCAGCAGCTTATCGGGAGCCTACAATGAGCAGTTCTTC. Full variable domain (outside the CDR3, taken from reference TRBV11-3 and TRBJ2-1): EAGVVQSPRYKIIEKKQPVAFWCNPISGHNTLYWYLQNLGQGPELLIRYENEEAVDDSQLPKDRFSAERLKGVDSTLKIQPAELGDSAVYLCASSLSGAYNEQFFGPGTRLTVL.